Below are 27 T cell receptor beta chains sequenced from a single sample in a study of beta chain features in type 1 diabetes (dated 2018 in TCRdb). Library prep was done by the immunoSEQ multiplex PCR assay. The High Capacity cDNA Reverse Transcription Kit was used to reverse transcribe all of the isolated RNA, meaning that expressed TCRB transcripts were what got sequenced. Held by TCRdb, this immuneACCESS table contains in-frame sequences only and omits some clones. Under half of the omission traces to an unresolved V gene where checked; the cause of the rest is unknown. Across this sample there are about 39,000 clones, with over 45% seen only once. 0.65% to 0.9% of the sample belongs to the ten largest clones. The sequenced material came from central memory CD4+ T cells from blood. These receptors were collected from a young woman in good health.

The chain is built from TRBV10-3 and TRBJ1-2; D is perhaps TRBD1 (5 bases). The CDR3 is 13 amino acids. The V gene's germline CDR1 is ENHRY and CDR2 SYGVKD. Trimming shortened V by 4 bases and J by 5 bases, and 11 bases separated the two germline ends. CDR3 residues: CAISGGGVYGYTF. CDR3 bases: TGTGCCATCAGTGGTGGGGGGGTTTATGGCTACACCTTC.

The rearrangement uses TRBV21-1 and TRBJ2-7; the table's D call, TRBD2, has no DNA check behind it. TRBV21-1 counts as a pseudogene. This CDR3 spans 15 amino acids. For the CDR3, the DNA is TGTGCCAGCAGCAAAGCGGGGGGGGAGCCCTACGAGCAGTACTTC. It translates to CASSKAGGEPYEQYF.

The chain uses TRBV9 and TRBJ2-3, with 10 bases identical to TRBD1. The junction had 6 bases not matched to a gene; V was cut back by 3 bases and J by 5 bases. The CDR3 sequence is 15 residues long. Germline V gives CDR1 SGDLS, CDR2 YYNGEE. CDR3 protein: CASSGQGASIDTQYF. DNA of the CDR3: TGTGCCAGCAGCGGACAGGGGGCAAGTATAGATACGCAGTATTTT. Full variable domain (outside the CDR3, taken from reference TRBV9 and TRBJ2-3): DSGVTQTPKHLITATGQRVTLRCSPRSGDLSVYWYQQSLDQGLQFLIQYYNGEERAKGNILERFSAQQFPDLHSELNLSSLELGDSALYFCASSGQGASIDTQYFGPGTRLTVL.

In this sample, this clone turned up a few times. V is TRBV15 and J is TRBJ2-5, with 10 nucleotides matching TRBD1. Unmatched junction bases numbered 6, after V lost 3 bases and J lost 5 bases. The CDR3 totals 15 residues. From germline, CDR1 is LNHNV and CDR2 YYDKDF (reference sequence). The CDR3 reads CATSSWTGGRETQYF. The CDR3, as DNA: TGTGCCACCAGCAGCTGGACAGGGGGTAGGGAGACCCAGTACTTC.

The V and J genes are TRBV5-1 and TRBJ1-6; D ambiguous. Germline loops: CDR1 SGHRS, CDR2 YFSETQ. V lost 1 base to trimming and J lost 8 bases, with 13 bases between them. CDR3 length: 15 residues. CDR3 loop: CASSLNFPADSPLHF. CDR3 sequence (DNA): TGCGCCAGCAGCTTGAATTTCCCGGCGGATTCACCCCTCCACTTT. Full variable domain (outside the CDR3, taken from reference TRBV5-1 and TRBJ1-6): KAGVTQTPRYLIKTRGQQVTLSCSPISGHRSVSWYQQTPGQGLQFLFEYFSETQRNKGNFPGRFSGRQFSNSRSEMNVSTLELGDSALYLCASSLNFPADSPLHFGNGTRLTVT.

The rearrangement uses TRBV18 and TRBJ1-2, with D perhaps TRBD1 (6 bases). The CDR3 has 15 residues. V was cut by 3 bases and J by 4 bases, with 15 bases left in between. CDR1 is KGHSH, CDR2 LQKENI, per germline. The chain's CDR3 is CASSPRDKKFYGYTF. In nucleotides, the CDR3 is TGTGCCAGCTCACCTCGGGACAAGAAGTTCTATGGCTACACCTTC.

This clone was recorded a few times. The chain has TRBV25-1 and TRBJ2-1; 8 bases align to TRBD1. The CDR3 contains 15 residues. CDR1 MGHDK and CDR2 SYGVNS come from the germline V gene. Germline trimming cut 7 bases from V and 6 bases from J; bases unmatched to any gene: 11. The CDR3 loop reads CASTPPGQASNEQFF. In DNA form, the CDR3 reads TGTGCCAGCACGCCACCGGGACAGGCAAGCAATGAGCAGTTCTTC.

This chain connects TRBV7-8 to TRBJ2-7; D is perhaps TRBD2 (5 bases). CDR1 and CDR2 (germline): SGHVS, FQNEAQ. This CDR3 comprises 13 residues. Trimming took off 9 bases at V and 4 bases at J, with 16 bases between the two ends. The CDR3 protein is CASTQRTGYEQYF. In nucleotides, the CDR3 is TGTGCCAGTACGCAGCGTACGGGGTACGAGCAGTACTTC.

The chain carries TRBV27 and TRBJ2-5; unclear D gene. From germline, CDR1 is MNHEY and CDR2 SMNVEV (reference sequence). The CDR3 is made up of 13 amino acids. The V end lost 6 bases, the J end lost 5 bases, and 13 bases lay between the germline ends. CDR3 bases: TGTGCCAGCAGCCGTACAAGATGGGAGACCCAGTACTTC. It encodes CASSRTRWETQYF.

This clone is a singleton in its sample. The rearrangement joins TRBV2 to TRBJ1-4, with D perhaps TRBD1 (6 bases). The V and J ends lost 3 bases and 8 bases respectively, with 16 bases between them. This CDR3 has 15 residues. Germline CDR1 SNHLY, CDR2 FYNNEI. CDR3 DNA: TGTGCCAGCAGTGACATCGGGCAGGGGTCCGAAAAACTGTTTTTT. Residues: CASSDIGQGSEKLFF.

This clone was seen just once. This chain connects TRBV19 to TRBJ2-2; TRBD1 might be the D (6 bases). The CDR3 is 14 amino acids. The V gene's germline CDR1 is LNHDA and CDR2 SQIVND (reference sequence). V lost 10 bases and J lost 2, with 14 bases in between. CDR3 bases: TGTGCCACCTCGGGACAACGAAACACCGGGGAGCTGTTTTTT. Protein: CATSGQRNTGELFF.

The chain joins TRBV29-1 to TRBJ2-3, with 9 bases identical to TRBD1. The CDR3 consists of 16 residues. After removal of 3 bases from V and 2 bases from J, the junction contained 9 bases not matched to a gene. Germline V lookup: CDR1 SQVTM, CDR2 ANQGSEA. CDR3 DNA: TGCAGCGTTGATCCCCTGGGACAGGGCTTCACAGATACGCAGTATTTT. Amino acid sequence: CSVDPLGQGFTDTQYF.

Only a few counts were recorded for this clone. The CDR3 reads CASSRLGQGDEAFF. The CDR3 DNA sequence: TGTGCCAGCAGCCGACTGGGACAGGGGGATGAAGCTTTCTTT. The rearrangement joins TRBV4-2 to TRBJ1-1, with 11 bases matching TRBD1. The J segment lost 7 bases and the V segment lost 4 bases, leaving 5 bases of the junction unmatched. The CDR3 contains 14 residues. Germline values: CDR1 LGHNA, CDR2 YNFKEQ.

In nucleotides, the CDR3 is TGTGCCAGCAGTGAAGCGGGTAGCGGGTTCGATTGGTATGAGCAGTTCTTC. As protein: CASSEAGSGFDWYEQFF. The chain joins TRBV6-1 to TRBJ2-1; TRBD2 agrees at 7 bases. V lost 0 bases and J lost 8; bases outside the gene matches: 13. Germline V gene lookup returns CDR1 MNHNS and CDR2 SASEGT. This CDR3 region has 17 residues.

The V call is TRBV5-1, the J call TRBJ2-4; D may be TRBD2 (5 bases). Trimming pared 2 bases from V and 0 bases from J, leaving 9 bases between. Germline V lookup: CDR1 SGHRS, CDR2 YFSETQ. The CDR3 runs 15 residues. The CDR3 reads CASSFGLLAKNIQYF. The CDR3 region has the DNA TGCGCCAGCAGCTTCGGACTGTTAGCCAAAAACATTCAGTACTTC.

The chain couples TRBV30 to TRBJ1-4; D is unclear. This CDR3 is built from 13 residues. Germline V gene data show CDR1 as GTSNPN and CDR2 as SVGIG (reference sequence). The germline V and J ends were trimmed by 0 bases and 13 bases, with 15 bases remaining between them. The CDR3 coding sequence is TGTGCCTGGAGTGTAAGAGGAGCCGATTCACTGTTTTTT. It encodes CAWSVRGADSLFF.

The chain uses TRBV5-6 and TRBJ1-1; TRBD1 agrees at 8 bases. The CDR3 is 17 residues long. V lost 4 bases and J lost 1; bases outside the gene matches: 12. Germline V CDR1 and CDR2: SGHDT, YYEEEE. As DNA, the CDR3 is TGTGCCAGCAGCGTGACAGGGGCCCAAATTTGGAACACTGAAGCTTTCTTT. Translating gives CASSVTGAQIWNTEAFF.

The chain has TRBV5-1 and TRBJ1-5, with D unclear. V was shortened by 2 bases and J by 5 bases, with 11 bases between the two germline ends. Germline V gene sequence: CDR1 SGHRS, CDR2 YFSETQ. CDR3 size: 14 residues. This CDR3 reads CASSFPAGDQPQHF. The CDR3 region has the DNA TGCGCCAGCAGCTTCCCCGCCGGGGATCAGCCCCAGCATTTT.

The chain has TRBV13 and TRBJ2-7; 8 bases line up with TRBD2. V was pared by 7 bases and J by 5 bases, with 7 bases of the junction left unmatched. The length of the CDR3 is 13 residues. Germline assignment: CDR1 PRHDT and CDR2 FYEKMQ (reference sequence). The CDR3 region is CASTREGMHEQYF. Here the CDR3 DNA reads TGTGCCAGCACCCGGGAGGGCATGCACGAGCAGTACTTC.

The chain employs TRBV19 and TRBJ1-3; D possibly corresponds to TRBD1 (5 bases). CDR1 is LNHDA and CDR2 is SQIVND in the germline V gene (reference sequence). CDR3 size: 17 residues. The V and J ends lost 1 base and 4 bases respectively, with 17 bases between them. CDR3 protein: CASSIAGEMRRGNTIYF. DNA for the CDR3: TGTGCCAGTAGTATAGCGGGGGAGATGCGGCGAGGAAACACCATATATTTT.

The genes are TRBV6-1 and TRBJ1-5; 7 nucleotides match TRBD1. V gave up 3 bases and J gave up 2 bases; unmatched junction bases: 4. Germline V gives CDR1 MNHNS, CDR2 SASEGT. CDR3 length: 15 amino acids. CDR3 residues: CASSDGTVGNQPQHF. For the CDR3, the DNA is TGTGCCAGCAGTGACGGGACAGTCGGCAATCAGCCCCAGCATTTT.

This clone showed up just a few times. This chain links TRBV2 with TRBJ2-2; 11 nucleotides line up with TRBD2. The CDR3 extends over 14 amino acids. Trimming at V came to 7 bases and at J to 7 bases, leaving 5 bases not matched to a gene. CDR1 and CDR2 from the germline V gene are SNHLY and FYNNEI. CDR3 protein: CASNLAGGDGELFF. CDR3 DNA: TGTGCCAGCAACCTAGCGGGAGGAGACGGGGAGCTGTTTTTT.

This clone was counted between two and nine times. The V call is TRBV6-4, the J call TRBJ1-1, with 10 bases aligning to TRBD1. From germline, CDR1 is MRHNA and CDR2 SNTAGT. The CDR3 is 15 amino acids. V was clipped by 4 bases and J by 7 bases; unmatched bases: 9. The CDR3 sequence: CASSVGDRGRDEAFF. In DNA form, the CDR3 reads TGTGCCAGCAGTGTGGGGGACAGGGGACGCGATGAAGCTTTCTTT.

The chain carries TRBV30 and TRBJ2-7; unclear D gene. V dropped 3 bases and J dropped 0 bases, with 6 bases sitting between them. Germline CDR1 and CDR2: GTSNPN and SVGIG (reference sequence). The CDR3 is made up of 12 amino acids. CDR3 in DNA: TGTGCCTGGAGATCAGTCTCCTACGAGCAGTACTTC. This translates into CAWRSVSYEQYF.

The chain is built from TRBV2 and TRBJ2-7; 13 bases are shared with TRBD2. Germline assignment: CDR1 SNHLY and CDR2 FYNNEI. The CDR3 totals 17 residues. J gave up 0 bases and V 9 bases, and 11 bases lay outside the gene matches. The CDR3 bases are TGTGCCAGTAAGGGACTAGCGGGACGTTTGAGCTCCTACGAGCAGTACTTC. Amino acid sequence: CASKGLAGRLSSYEQYF.

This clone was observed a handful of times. The CDR3: CASIGSRELGQDYGYTF. The DNA of the CDR3 is TGTGCCAGCATTGGGAGCCGAGAACTAGGGCAAGACTATGGCTACACCTTC. The genes are TRBV27 and TRBJ1-2, with D unclear. Germline V gene sequence: CDR1 MNHEY, CDR2 SMNVEV (reference sequence). Trimming removed 7 bases at V and 3 bases at J, with 24 bases between. There are 17 residues in the CDR3.

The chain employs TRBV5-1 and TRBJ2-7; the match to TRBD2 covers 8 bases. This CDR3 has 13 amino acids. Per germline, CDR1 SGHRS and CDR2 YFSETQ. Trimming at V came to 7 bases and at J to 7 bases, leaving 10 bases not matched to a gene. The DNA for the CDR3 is TGCGCCAGCGGCCAACCGGGAGGGAGGGAGCAGTACTTC. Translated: CASGQPGGREQYF.